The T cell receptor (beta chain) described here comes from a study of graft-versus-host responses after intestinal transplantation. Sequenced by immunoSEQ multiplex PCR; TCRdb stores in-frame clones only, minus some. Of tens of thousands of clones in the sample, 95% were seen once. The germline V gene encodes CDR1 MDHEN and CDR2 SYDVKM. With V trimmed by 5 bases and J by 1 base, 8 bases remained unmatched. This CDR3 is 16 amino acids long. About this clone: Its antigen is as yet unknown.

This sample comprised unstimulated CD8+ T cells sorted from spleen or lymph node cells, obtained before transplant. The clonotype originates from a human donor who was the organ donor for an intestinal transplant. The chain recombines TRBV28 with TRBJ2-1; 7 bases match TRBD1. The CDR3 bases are TGTGCCAGCAGTGCAACCACAGGGGAGTCCTACAATGAGCAGTTCTTC. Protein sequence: CASSATTGESYNEQFF.